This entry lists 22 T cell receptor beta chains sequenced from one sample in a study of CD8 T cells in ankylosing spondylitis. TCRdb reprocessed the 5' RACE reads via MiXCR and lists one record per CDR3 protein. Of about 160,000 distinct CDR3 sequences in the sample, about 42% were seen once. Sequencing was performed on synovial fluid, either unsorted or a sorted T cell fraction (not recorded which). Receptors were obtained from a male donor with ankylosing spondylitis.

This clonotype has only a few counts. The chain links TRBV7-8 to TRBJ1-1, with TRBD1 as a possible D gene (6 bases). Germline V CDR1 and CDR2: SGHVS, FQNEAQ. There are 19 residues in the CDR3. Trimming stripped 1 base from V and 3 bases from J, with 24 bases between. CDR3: CASSLVVPGALRSHTEAFF. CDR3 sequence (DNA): TGTGCCAGCAGCTTAGTCGTCCCGGGGGCTCTACGTTCGCACACTGAAGCTTTCTTT.

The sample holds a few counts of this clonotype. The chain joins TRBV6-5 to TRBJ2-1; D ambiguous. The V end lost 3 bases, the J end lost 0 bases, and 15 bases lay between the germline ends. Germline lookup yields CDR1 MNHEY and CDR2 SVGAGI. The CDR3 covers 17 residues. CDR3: CASSYEAIISSYNEQFF. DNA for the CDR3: TGTGCCAGCAGTTATGAGGCGATCATCAGCTCCTACAATGAGCAGTTCTTC.

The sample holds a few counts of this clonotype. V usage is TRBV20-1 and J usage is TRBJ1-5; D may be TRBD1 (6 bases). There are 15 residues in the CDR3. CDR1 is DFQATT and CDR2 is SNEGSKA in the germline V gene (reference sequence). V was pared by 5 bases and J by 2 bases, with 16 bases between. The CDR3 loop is CSAGASRQGNQPQHF. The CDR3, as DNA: TGCAGTGCTGGAGCATCCCGACAGGGCAATCAGCCCCAGCATTTT.

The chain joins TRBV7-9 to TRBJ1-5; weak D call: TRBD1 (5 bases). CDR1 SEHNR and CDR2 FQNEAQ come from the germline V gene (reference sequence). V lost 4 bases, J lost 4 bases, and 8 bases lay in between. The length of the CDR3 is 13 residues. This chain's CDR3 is CASSSAGNQPQHF. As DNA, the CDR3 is TGTGCCAGCAGCTCCGCAGGGAATCAGCCCCAGCATTTT.

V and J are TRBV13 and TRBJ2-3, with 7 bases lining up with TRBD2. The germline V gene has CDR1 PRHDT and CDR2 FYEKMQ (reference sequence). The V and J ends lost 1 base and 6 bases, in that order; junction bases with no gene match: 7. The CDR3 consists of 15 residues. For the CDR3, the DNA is TGTGCCAGCAGCTTAGCGGTCCTAGCGGCCGATACGCAGTATTTT. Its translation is CASSLAVLAADTQYF.

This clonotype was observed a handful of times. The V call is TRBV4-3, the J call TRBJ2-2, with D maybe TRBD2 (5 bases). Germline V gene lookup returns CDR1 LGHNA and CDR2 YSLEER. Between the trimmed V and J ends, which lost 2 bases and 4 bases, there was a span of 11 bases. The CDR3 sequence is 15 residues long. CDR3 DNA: TGCGCCAGCAGCCAAACTTCGGGATTCACCGGGGAGCTGTTTTTT. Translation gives CASSQTSGFTGELFF.

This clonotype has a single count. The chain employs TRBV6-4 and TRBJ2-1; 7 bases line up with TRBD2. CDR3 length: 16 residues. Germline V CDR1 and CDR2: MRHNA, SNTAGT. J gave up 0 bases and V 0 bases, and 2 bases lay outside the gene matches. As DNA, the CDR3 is TGTGCCAGCAGTGACTCAGCGGGGTACTCCTACAATGAGCAGTTCTTC. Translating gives CASSDSAGYSYNEQFF.

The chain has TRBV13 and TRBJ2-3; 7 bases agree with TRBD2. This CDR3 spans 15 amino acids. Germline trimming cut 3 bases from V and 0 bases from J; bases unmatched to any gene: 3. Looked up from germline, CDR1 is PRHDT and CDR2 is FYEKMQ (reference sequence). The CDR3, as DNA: TGTGCCAGCAGCTTTGCTAGCGGAAGCACAGATACGCAGTATTTT. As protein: CASSFASGSTDTQYF.

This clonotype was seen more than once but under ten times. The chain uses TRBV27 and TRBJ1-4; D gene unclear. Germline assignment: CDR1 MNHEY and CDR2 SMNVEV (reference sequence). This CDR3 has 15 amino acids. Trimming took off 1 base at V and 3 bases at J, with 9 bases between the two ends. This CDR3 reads CASSLYGISNEKLFF. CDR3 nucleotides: TGTGCCAGCAGTTTATATGGAATATCTAATGAAAAACTGTTTTTT.

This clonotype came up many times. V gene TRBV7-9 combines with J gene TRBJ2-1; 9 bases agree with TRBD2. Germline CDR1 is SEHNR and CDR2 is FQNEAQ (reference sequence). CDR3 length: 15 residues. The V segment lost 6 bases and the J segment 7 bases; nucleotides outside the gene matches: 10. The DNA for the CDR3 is TGTGCCAGCAGAACAGTAGCGGGAGTGTGGAATGAGCAGTTCTTC. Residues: CASRTVAGVWNEQFF.

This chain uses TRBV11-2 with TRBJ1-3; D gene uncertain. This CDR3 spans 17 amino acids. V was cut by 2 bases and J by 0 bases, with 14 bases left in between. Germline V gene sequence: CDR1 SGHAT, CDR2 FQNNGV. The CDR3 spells CASSLWFPGPSGNTIYF. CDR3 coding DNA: TGTGCCAGCAGCTTATGGTTCCCGGGCCCCTCTGGAAACACCATATATTTT.

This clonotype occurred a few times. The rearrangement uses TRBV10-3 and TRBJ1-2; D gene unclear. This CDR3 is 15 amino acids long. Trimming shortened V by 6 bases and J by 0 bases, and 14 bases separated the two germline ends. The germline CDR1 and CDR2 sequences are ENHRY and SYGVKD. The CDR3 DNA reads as TGTGCCATCAGACCCGGAGCGTGGCCTAACTATGGCTACACCTTC. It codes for CAIRPGAWPNYGYTF.

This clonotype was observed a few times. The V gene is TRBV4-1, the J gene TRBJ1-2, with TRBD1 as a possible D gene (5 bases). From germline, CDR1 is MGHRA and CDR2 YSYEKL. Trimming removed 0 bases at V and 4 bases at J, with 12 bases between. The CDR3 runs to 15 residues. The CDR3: CASSQDERGGYGYTF. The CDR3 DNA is TGCGCCAGCAGCCAAGACGAAAGGGGAGGCTATGGCTACACCTTC.

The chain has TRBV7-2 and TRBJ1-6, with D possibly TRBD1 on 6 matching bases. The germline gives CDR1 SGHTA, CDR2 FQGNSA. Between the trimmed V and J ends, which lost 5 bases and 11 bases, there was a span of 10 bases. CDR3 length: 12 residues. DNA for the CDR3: TGTGCCAGCAGCAACAGGGTGACACCCCTCCACTTT. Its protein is CASSNRVTPLHF.

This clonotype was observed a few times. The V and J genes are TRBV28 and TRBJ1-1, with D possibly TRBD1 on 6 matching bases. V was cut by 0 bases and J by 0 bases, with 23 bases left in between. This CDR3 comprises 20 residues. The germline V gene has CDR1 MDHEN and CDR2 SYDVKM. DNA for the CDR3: TGTGCCAGCAGTTTATGCAGGGGATGGGCCGCGCCACTCATGAACACTGAAGCTTTCTTT. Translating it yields CASSLCRGWAAPLMNTEAFF.

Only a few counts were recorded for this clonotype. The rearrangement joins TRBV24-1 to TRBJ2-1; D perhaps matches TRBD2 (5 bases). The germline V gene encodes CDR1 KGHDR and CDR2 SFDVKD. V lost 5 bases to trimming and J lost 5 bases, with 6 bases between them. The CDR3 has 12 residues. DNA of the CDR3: TGTGCCACCAGTGGAGGGAACAATGAGCAGTTCTTC. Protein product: CATSGGNNEQFF.

CDR3 nucleotides: TGCGCCAGCAGCCCCCGACAGGCTATAGCCAAAAACATTCAGTACTTC. Its protein product is CASSPRQAIAKNIQYF. The chain has TRBV4-1 and TRBJ2-4; D is perhaps TRBD1 (6 bases). Trimming took 4 bases from V and 0 from J, leaving 13 bases between them. Germline CDR1 is MGHRA and CDR2 is YSYEKL. The CDR3 totals 16 residues.

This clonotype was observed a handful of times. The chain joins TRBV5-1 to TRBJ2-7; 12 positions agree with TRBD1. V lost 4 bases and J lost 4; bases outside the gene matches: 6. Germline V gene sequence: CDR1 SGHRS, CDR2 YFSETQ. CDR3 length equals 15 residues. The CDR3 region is CASSPGQGAVYEQYF. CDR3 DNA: TGCGCCAGCAGCCCGGGACAGGGGGCCGTTTACGAGCAGTACTTC.

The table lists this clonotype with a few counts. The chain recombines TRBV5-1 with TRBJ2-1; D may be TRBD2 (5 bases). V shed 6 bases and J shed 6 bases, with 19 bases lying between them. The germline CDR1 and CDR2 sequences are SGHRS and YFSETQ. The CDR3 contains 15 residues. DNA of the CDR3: TGCGCCAGCAACTGCGGGCCGTACGGAGGCAATGAGCAGTTCTTC. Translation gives CASNCGPYGGNEQFF.

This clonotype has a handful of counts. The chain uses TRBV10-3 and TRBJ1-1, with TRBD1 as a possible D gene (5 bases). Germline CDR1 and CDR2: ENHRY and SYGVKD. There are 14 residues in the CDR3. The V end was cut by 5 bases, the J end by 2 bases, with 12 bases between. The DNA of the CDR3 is TGTGCCATCAGTCGAAAAAGGGGTAACACTGAAGCTTTCTTT. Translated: CAISRKRGNTEAFF.

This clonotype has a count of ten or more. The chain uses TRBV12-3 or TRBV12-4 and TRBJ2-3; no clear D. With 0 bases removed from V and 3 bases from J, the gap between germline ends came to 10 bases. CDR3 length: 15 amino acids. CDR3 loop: CASSLAPDETDTQYF. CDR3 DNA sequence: TGTGCCAGCAGTTTAGCCCCGGACGAGACAGATACGCAGTATTTT.

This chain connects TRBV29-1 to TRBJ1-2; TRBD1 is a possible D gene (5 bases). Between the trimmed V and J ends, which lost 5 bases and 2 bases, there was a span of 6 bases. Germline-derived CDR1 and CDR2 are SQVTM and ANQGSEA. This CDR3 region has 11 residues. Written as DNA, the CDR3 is TGCAGCGTTAGGGACAACTATGGCTACACCTTC. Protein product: CSVRDNYGYTF.